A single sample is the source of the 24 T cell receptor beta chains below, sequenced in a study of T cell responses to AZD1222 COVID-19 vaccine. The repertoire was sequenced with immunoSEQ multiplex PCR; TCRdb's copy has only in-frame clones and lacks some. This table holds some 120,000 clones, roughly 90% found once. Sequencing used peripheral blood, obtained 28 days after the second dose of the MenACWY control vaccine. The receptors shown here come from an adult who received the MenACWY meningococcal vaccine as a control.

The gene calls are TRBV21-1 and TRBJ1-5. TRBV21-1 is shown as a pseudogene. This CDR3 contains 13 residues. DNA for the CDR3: TGTGCCAGCAGCCCCCGAAGCGGAAAGCCCCAGCATTTT. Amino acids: CASSPRSGKPQHF.

The CDR3 nucleotides read TGTGCCAGTAGTATCTCATGGACAGGGCTGAACACTGAAGCTTTCTTT. Translating it yields CASSISWTGLNTEAFF. The chain couples TRBV19 to TRBJ1-1; 8 bases agree with TRBD1. The CDR3 extends over 16 amino acids. The trim removed 3 bases at V and 0 bases at J, leaving 6 bases unmatched. Germline lookup yields CDR1 LNHDA and CDR2 SQIVND (reference sequence).

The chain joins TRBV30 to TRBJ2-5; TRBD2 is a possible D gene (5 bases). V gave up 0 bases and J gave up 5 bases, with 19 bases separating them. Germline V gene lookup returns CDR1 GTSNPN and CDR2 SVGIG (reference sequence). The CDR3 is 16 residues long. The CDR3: CAWSVGYVGVRETQYF. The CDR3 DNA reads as TGTGCCTGGAGTGTGGGGTATGTGGGAGTGAGGGAGACCCAGTACTTC.

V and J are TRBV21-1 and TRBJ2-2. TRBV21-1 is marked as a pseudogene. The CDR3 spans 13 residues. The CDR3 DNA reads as TGTGCCAGCAGCGACCAGTTAGGAGGGGAGCTGTTTTTT. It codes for CASSDQLGGELFF.

The CDR3 DNA is TGTGCCAGCAGCTTATCAAGGAGCGGGGGAGTCGGGCTTGTGGAGACCCAGTACTTC. Translating it yields CASSLSRSGGVGLVETQYF. The chain joins TRBV7-2 to TRBJ2-5; 8 bases line up with TRBD2. CDR1 is SGHTA, CDR2 FQGNSA, per germline. The CDR3 spans 19 residues. J lost 5 bases, V lost 2 bases, and 19 bases had no gene match.

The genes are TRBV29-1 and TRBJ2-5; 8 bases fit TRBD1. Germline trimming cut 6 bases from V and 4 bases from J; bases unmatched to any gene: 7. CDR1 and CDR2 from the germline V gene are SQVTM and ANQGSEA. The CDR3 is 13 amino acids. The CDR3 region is CSVRTGSLETQYF. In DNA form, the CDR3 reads TGCAGCGTACGGACAGGGAGTTTAGAGACCCAGTACTTC.

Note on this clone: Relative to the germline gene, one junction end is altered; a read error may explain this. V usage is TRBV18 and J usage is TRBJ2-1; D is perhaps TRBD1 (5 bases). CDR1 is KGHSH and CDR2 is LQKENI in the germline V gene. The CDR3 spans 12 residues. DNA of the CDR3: TGTGCCAGTTCACCAGGGCCTGAACAGCAGTTCTTC. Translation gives CASSPGPEQQFF.

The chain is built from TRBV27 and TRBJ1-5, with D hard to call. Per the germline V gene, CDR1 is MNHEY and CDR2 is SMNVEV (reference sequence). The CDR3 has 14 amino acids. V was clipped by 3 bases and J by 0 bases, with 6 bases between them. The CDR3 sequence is CASSLGFSNQPQHF. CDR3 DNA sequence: TGTGCCAGCAGTTTGGGGTTTAGCAATCAGCCCCAGCATTTT.

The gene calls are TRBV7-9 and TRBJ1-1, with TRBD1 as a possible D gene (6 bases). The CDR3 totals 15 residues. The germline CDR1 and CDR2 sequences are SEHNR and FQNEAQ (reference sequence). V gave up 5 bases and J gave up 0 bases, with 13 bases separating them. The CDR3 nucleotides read TGTGCCAGCAGCCCAGAGGGGACATTGAACACTGAAGCTTTCTTT. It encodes CASSPEGTLNTEAFF.

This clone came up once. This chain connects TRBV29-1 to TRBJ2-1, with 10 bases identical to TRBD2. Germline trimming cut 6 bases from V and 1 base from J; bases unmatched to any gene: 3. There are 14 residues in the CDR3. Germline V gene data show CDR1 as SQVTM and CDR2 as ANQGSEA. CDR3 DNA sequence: TGCAGCGTGGTAGCGGGAGGTTCCTACAATGAGCAGTTCTTC. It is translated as CSVVAGGSYNEQFF.

DNA of the CDR3: TGCGCCAGCAGCCCCGGACTAGCGCGTCCCTACGAGCAGTACTTC. Translating it yields CASSPGLARPYEQYF. This sequence joins TRBV5-1 and TRBJ2-7, with 9 bases that match TRBD2. The CDR3 spans 15 residues. Germline CDR1 and CDR2: SGHRS and YFSETQ. V shed 4 bases, J shed 2 bases, and the junction held 7 bases outside the gene matches. Combining the CDR3 with reference TRBV5-1 and TRBJ2-7 gives the whole variable domain KAGVTQTPRYLIKTRGQQVTLSCSPISGHRSVSWYQQTPGQGLQFLFEYFSETQRNKGNFPGRFSGRQFSNSRSEMNVSTLELGDSALYLCASSPGLARPYEQYFGPGTRLTVT.

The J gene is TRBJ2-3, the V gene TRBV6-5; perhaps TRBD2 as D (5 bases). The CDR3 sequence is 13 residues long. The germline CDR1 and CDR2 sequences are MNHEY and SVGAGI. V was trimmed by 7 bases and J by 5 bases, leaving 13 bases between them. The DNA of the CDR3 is TGTGCCAGCACCTTTGGGGAGAGAGATACGCAGTATTTT. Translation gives CASTFGERDTQYF.

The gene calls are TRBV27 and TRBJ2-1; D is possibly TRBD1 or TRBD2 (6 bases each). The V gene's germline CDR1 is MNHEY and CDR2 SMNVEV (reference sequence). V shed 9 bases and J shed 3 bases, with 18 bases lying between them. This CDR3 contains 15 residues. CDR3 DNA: TGTGCCAGTCGGAGGAGGGACACCGACTACAATGAGCAGTTCTTC. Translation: CASRRRDTDYNEQFF.

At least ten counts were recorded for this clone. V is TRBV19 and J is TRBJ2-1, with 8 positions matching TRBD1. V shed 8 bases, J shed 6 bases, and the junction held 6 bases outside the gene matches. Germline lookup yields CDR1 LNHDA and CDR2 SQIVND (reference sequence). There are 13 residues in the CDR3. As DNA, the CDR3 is TGTGCCAGTCGATTAGGACAGGGCAATGAGCAGTTCTTC. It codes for CASRLGQGNEQFF.

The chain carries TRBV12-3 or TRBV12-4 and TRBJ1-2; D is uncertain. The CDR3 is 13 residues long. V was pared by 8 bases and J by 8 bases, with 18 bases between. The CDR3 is CASCEGSGGGYTF. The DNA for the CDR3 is TGTGCCAGCTGCGAGGGTTCAGGAGGCGGCTACACCTTC.

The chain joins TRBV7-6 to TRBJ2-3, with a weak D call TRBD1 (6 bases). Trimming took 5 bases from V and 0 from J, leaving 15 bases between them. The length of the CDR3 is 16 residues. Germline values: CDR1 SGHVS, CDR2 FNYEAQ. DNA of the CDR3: TGTGCCAGCAGCCCCCGAGGACAGATTAGCACAGATACGCAGTATTTT. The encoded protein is CASSPRGQISTDTQYF.

The CDR3 is CASSWDREHYEQYV. For the CDR3, the DNA is TGTGCCAGCAGTTGGGACAGGGAACACTACGAGCAGTACGTC. The chain employs TRBV28 and TRBJ2-7, with 9 bases aligning to TRBD1. The CDR3 has 14 amino acids. Per germline, CDR1 MDHEN and CDR2 SYDVKM. With 4 bases clipped from V and 3 bases from J, the junction kept 4 bases outside the gene matches.

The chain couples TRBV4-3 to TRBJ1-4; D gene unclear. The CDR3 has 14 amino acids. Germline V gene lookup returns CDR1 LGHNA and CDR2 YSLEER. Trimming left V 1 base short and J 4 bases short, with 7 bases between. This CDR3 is CASSQGAVNEKLFF. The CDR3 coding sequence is TGCGCCAGCAGCCAAGGCGCAGTTAATGAAAAACTGTTTTTT.

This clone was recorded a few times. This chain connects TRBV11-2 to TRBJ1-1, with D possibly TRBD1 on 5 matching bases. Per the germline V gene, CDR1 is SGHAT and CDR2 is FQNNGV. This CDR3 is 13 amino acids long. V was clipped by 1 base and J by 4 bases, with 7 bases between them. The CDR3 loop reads CASSLVGGTEAFF. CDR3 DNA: TGTGCCAGCAGCTTAGTTGGGGGCACTGAAGCTTTCTTT.

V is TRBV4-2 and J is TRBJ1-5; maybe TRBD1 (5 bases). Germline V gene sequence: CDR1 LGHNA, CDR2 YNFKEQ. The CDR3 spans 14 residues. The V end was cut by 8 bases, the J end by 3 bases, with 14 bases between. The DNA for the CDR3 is TGTGCCAGCCGAGGGGCCAGAACCAATCAGCCCCAGCATTTT. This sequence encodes CASRGARTNQPQHF.

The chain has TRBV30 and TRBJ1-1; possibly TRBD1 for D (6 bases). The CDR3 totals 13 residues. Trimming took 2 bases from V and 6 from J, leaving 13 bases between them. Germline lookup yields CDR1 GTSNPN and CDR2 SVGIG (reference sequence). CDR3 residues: CAWSSRGRPEAFF. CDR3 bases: TGTGCCTGGAGTTCCAGGGGTAGACCTGAAGCTTTCTTT.

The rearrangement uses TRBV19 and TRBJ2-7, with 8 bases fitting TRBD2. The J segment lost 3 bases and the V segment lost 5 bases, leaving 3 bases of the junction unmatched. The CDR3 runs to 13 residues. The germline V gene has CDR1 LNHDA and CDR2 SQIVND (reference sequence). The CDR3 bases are TGTGCCAGTAGTCAGGGACTAGACTACGAGCAGTACTTC. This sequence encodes CASSQGLDYEQYF.

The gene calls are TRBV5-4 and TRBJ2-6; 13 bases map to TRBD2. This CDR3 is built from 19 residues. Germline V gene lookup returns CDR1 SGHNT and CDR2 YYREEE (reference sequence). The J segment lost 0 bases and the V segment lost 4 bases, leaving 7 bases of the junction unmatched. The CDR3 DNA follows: TGTGCCAGCAGCCCTTCCACTAGCGGGAGGGTCTCTGGGGCCAACGTCCTGACTTTC. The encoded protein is CASSPSTSGRVSGANVLTF. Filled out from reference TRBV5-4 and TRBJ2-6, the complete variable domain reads ETGVTQSPTHLIKTRGQQVTLRCSSQSGHNTVSWYQQALGQGPQFIFQYYREEENGRGNFPPRFSGLQFPNYSSELNVNALELDDSALYLCASSPSTSGRVSGANVLTFGAGSRLTVL.

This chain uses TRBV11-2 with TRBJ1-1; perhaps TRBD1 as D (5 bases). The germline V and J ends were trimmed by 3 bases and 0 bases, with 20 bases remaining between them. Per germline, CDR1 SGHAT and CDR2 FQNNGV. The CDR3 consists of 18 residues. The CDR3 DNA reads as TGTGCCAGCAGCTTGGGCCCAAGGCGTCGGGGGATGAACACTGAAGCTTTCTTT. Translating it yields CASSLGPRRRGMNTEAFF. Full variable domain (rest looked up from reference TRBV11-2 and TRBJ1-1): EAGVAQSPRYKIIEKRQSVAFWCNPISGHATLYWYQQILGQGPKLLIQFQNNGVVDDSQLPKDRFSAERLKGVDSTLKIQPAKLEDSAVYLCASSLGPRRRGMNTEAFFGQGTRLTVV.